This T cell receptor (beta chain) comes out of a study of tumor-infiltrating lymphocytes in localized non-small cell lung cancer. V gave up 7 bases and J gave up 7 bases; unmatched junction bases: 11. The germline gives CDR1 SGHRS, CDR2 YFSETQ. The CDR3 runs to 17 residues. The data were produced by immunoSEQ multiplex PCR, yet TCRdb's version contains in-frame clones alone and is incomplete. The sample includes approximately 15,000 clones, around 80% of them seen just once. This clone was recorded only once. This clonotype was sampled from a human donor with non-small cell lung cancer. Material for sequencing was uninvolved lung tissue not adjacent to the tumor. V usage is TRBV5-1 and J usage is TRBJ2-1; 16 bases are a match to TRBD2. The CDR3 sequence: CASGTSGRASVRNEQFF. CDR3 bases: TGCGCCAGCGGGACTAGCGGGAGGGCCTCGGTTCGAAATGAGCAGTTCTTC.